These 15 T cell receptor beta chains share one sample of origin, sequenced in a study of blood T cell repertoires in COVID-19. The assay was immunoSEQ multiplex PCR, and TCRdb's table has in-frame clones only and misses some. The profile shows roughly 100,000 clones, 70% to 80% of them singletons. The sequenced material came from peripheral blood. These receptors all stem from an elderly man with COVID-19, enrolled during active disease.

This rearrangement joins TRBV11-2 to TRBJ1-1, with 11 positions matching TRBD1. Trimming at V came to 5 bases and at J to 4 bases, leaving 6 bases not matched to a gene. CDR1 and CDR2 (germline): SGHAT, FQNNGV. The CDR3 is made up of 15 amino acids. The CDR3 spells CASSPVDRGLTEAFF. The CDR3 bases are TGTGCCAGCAGCCCGGTGGACAGGGGGCTCACTGAAGCTTTCTTT.

This clone was picked up one time. The chain has TRBV6-2 or TRBV6-3 and TRBJ2-1, with TRBD2 matching 11 bases. J was trimmed by 4 bases and V by 6 bases; bases with no gene match: 8. The CDR3 is 16 amino acids. Germline CDR1 reads MNHEY; CDR2 reads SVGEGT. DNA of the CDR3: TGTGCCAGCAGCCACTTGACTAGCGGGACATACAATGAGCAGTTCTTC. This codes for CASSHLTSGTYNEQFF.

This clone has only one observation. CDR3 sequence (DNA): TGTGCCAGCAGTTCCGGGACTTTTTACGGGAACACCATATATTTT. This translates into CASSSGTFYGNTIYF. The chain couples TRBV6-5 to TRBJ1-3, with a tentative D call TRBD1 (5 bases). This CDR3 region has 15 residues. The germline V and J ends were trimmed by 4 bases and 7 bases, with 17 bases remaining between them. Germline assignment: CDR1 MNHEY and CDR2 SVGAGI.

This chain connects TRBV28 to TRBJ1-1, with D unclear. The CDR3 covers 16 residues. Germline V lookup: CDR1 MDHEN, CDR2 SYDVKM. V was pared by 5 bases and J by 4 bases, with 20 bases between. Written as DNA, the CDR3 is TGTGCCAGCAGTCTTCCCCCTCCAGGCGGGAGCACTGAAGCTTTCTTT. Protein: CASSLPPPGGSTEAFF.

The J gene is TRBJ1-6, the V gene TRBV5-1; D not resolved. Trimming cost V 0 bases and J 3 bases, with 7 bases left between them. The CDR3 extends over 15 amino acids. The germline gives CDR1 SGHRS, CDR2 YFSETQ. CDR3 sequence reads: CASSLDRFYNSPLHF. The CDR3 DNA reads as TGCGCCAGCAGCTTGGACAGATTCTATAATTCACCCCTCCACTTT.

This clone came up a few times. DNA of the CDR3: TGTGCCAGCAGCTCCGGACACGCCGGGGAGACCCAGTACTTC. Amino acids: CASSSGHAGETQYF. The chain is built from TRBV28 and TRBJ2-5; weak D call: TRBD1 (5 bases). The CDR3 covers 14 residues. The germline gives CDR1 MDHEN, CDR2 SYDVKM. V lost 6 bases to trimming and J lost 5 bases, with 16 bases between them.

This sequence joins TRBV5-1 and TRBJ1-3; TRBD1 matches at 10 bases. V shed 4 bases, J shed 2 bases, and the junction held 6 bases outside the gene matches. The CDR3 loop spans 16 amino acids. The germline CDR1 and CDR2 sequences are SGHRS and YFSETQ. CDR3 residues: CASSGTGTGAGNTIYF. In nucleotides, the CDR3 is TGCGCCAGCAGCGGGACCGGGACAGGGGCTGGAAACACCATATATTTT.

In this sample, this clone turned up a few times. This rearrangement joins TRBV18 to TRBJ2-2; 8 bases agree with TRBD1. The CDR3 runs 16 residues. J lost 1 base, V lost 0 bases, and 1 base had no gene match. The germline V gene has CDR1 KGHSH and CDR2 LQKENI. CDR3 loop: CASSPPTGGNTGELFF. CDR3 nucleotide sequence: TGTGCCAGCTCACCACCTACAGGGGGGAACACCGGGGAGCTGTTTTTT. The full variable domain, with the rest looked up from reference TRBV18 and TRBJ2-2, is NAGVMQNPRHLVRRRGQEARLRCSPMKGHSHVYWYRQLPEEGLKFMVYLQKENIIDESGMPKERFSAEFPKEGPSILRIQQVVRGDSAAYFCASSPPTGGNTGELFFGEGSRLTVL.

The chain recombines TRBV5-8 with TRBJ2-1, with TRBD2 matching over 7 bases. Germline V gives CDR1 SGHTS, CDR2 YDEGEE. This CDR3 has 13 residues. J lost 4 bases, V lost 3 bases, and 1 base had no gene match. The chain's CDR3 is CASSYSGYNEQFF. CDR3 in DNA: TGTGCCAGCAGCTATAGCGGGTACAATGAGCAGTTCTTC.

V and J are TRBV6-5 and TRBJ2-1; D ambiguous. Germline V gene data show CDR1 as MNHEY and CDR2 as SVGAGI. Trimming left V 8 bases short and J 4 bases short, with 12 bases between. The CDR3 is made up of 13 amino acids. CDR3 sequence reads: CASRGSDYNEQFF. CDR3 in DNA: TGTGCCAGCCGAGGAAGCGATTACAATGAGCAGTTCTTC.

The rearrangement uses TRBV28 and TRBJ1-2, with no clear D. Germline CDR1 MDHEN, CDR2 SYDVKM. The germline V and J ends were trimmed by 3 bases and 5 bases, with 7 bases remaining between them. The CDR3 spans 12 residues. The CDR3 DNA sequence: TGTGCCAGCAGTTTCCAGAAGTATGGCTACACCTTC. Its translation is CASSFQKYGYTF.

The V gene is TRBV6-5, the J gene TRBJ2-7; D ambiguous. This CDR3 is built from 14 residues. Germline CDR1 MNHEY, CDR2 SVGAGI. With 6 bases removed from V and 3 bases from J, the gap between germline ends came to 15 bases. CDR3 coding DNA: TGTGCCAGCAGGGGTCTAGGTTCAGACTACGAGCAGTACTTC. As protein: CASRGLGSDYEQYF.

The chain uses TRBV7-2 and TRBJ2-3; 11 bases match TRBD2. Germline V gene sequence: CDR1 SGHTA, CDR2 FQGNSA. This CDR3 is 18 amino acids long. Unmatched junction bases numbered 13, after V lost 2 bases and J lost 6 bases. The CDR3 loop reads CASSLMSLLAGDRDTQYF. The CDR3 DNA is TGTGCCAGCAGCTTAATGAGTCTACTAGCGGGAGATCGTGATACGCAGTATTTT. The whole variable domain, remainder taken from reference TRBV7-2 and TRBJ2-3, is GAGVSQSPSNKVTEKGKDVELRCDPISGHTALYWYRQSLGQGLEFLIYFQGNSAPDKSGLPSDRFSAERTGGSVSTLTIQRTQQEDSAVYLCASSLMSLLAGDRDTQYFGPGTRLTVL.

The chain recombines TRBV9 with TRBJ2-3; tentative D call: TRBD1 (6 bases). Germline V gene lookup returns CDR1 SGDLS and CDR2 YYNGEE. Trimming took off 7 bases at V and 8 bases at J, with 14 bases between the two ends. The CDR3 length is 12 residues. The CDR3 nucleotides are TGTGCCAGCGGGGGCCCACAAGGTACGCAGTATTTT. The encoded protein is CASGGPQGTQYF.

The chain carries TRBV27 and TRBJ1-6; 9 bases agree with TRBD1. The CDR3 contains 16 residues. Per germline, CDR1 MNHEY and CDR2 SMNVEV (reference sequence). V gave up 4 bases and J gave up 2 bases; unmatched junction bases: 3. The CDR3, as DNA: TGTGCCAGCAGTTCGGGACAGGGCACCTATAATTCACCCCTCCACTTT. Amino acids: CASSSGQGTYNSPLHF.